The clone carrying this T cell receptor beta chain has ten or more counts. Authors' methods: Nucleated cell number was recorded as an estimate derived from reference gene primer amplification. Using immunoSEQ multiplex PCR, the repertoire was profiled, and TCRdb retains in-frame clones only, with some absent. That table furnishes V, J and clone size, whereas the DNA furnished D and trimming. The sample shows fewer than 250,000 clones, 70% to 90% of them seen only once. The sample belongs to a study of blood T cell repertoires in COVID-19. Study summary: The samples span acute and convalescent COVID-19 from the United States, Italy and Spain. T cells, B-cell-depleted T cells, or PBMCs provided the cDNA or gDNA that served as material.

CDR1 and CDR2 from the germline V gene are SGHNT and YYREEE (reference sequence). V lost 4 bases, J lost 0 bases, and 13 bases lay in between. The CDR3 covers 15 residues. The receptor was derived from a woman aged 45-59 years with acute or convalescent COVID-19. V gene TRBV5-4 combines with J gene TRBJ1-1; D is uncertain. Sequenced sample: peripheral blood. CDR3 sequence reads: CASSAHAVMNTEAFF. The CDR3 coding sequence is TGTGCCAGCAGCGCGCACGCGGTCATGAACACTGAAGCTTTCTTT.